Below, 31 T cell receptor beta chains from the same sample are listed, as sequenced in a study of blood T cell repertoires in COVID-19. Here immunoSEQ multiplex PCR was the method, and the copy in TCRdb shows in-frame clones only, minus some. The data show 250,000 to 300,000 clones, more than 65% seen once. Sequencing input: PBMCs or T cells enriched from blood (not recorded which). Receptors were obtained from a man aged 50 to 60 who had recovered from COVID-19.

V gene TRBV12-5 combines with J gene TRBJ1-5, with TRBD1 as a possible D gene (5 bases). CDR3 length: 15 amino acids. Germline CDR1 LGHNT, CDR2 FRNRAP. The germline V and J ends were trimmed by 0 bases and 2 bases, with 8 bases remaining between them. Here the CDR3 DNA reads TGTGCTAGTGGTTTGGTAACGGGGGGCAATCAGCCCCAGCATTTT. Amino acid sequence: CASGLVTGGNQPQHF.

The rearrangement joins TRBV7-3 to TRBJ2-6, with D unclear. Deletions cut 5 bases from V and 3 bases from J, with 5 bases between. CDR1 and CDR2 from the germline V gene are SGHTA and FQGTGA. The CDR3 totals 13 residues. The CDR3 protein is CASSPIGANVLTF. The CDR3 DNA reads TGTGCCAGCAGCCCAATTGGGGCCAACGTCCTGACTTTC.

The V call is TRBV27, the J call TRBJ1-2; D is unclear. Deletions cut 4 bases from V and 4 bases from J, with 13 bases between. Germline values: CDR1 MNHEY, CDR2 SMNVEV (reference sequence). The CDR3 consists of 14 residues. The CDR3 loop reads CASSSHQLSYGYTF. CDR3 coding DNA: TGTGCCAGCAGTTCTCATCAGTTAAGCTATGGCTACACCTTC.

The chain recombines TRBV24-1 with TRBJ2-3, with TRBD2 as a possible D gene (5 bases). With 7 bases removed from V and 0 bases from J, the gap between germline ends came to 10 bases. Looked up from germline, CDR1 is KGHDR and CDR2 is SFDVKD. The CDR3 runs to 14 residues. The CDR3 loop reads CATRLSGSTDTQYF. The CDR3 DNA sequence: TGTGCCACCAGGTTGAGCGGTAGCACAGATACGCAGTATTTT.

The chain links TRBV6-5 to TRBJ2-5; 9 nucleotides line up with TRBD2. The CDR3 runs 14 residues. Germline loops: CDR1 MNHEY, CDR2 SVGAGI. V dropped 8 bases and J dropped 7; count of bases not matched to a gene: 11. In nucleotides, the CDR3 is TGTGCCAGCTCTCGGACTAGCGAAGACGGGACCCAGTACTTC. It specifies CASSRTSEDGTQYF.

In DNA, the CDR3 is TGTGCCAGCACAAAGGGACAGGAATACACAGATACGCAGTATTTT. Protein sequence: CASTKGQEYTDTQYF. The chain couples TRBV5-4 to TRBJ2-3, with 8 bases identical to TRBD1. The CDR3 runs to 15 residues. The V and J ends lost 6 bases and 2 bases, in that order; junction bases with no gene match: 8. Germline V gene sequence: CDR1 SGHNT, CDR2 YYREEE (reference sequence). Looking up the rest from reference TRBV5-4 and TRBJ2-3 gives the full variable domain: ETGVTQSPTHLIKTRGQQVTLRCSSQSGHNTVSWYQQALGQGPQFIFQYYREEENGRGNFPPRFSGLQFPNYSSELNVNALELDDSALYLCASTKGQEYTDTQYFGPGTRLTVL.

The V call is TRBV2, the J call TRBJ1-2; 10 bases are a match to TRBD1. Germline CDR1 SNHLY, CDR2 FYNNEI. This CDR3 spans 14 amino acids. Losses at the gene ends were 7 bases for V and 8 bases for J; bases not matched to a gene: 10. This chain's CDR3 is CASTLDRGSGGYTF. CDR3 in DNA: TGTGCCAGCACCCTGGACAGGGGGTCTGGGGGCTACACCTTC.

The V and J genes are TRBV10-3 and TRBJ2-7; the D is unclear. Germline V gene lookup returns CDR1 ENHRY and CDR2 SYGVKD. The CDR3 length is 14 residues. V was clipped by 2 bases and J by 2 bases, with 10 bases between them. The CDR3 spells CAISERTAPYEQYF. The CDR3, as DNA: TGTGCCATCAGTGAGCGAACAGCCCCCTACGAGCAGTACTTC.

The chain's CDR3 is CASSTGQDSGNTIYF. Here the CDR3 DNA reads TGTGCCAGTAGTACCGGACAAGACTCTGGAAACACCATATATTTT. V is TRBV19 and J is TRBJ1-3; weak D call: TRBD1 (5 bases). V was shortened by 4 bases and J by 0 bases, with 10 bases between the two germline ends. This CDR3 contains 15 residues. CDR1 is LNHDA, CDR2 SQIVND, per germline (reference sequence).

The rearrangement links TRBV9 to TRBJ2-1, with 12 nucleotides matching TRBD2. CDR1 is SGDLS, CDR2 YYNGEE, per germline. Unmatched junction bases numbered 6, after V lost 4 bases and J lost 7 bases. The CDR3 length is 15 residues. This chain's CDR3 is CASSNLLAGGNEQFF. Written as DNA, the CDR3 is TGTGCCAGCAGCAACCTGCTAGCGGGAGGGAATGAGCAGTTCTTC. Filled out from reference TRBV9 and TRBJ2-1, the complete variable domain reads DSGVTQTPKHLITATGQRVTLRCSPRSGDLSVYWYQQSLDQGLQFLIQYYNGEERAKGNILERFSAQQFPDLHSELNLSSLELGDSALYFCASSNLLAGGNEQFFGPGTRLTVL.

The chain links TRBV19 to TRBJ1-1; D perhaps matches TRBD1 (6 bases). Germline CDR1 LNHDA, CDR2 SQIVND (reference sequence). Trimming cost V 6 bases and J 11 bases, with 19 bases left between them. There are 13 residues in the CDR3. The CDR3, as DNA: TGTGCCAGTAGCATCCGGACAGCCTTGGACGCTTTCTTT. This translates into CASSIRTALDAFF.

The genes are TRBV19 and TRBJ2-1; TRBD2 is a possible D gene (10 bases). This CDR3 region has 18 residues. CDR1 LNHDA and CDR2 SQIVND come from the germline V gene (reference sequence). Trimming stripped 6 bases from V and 5 bases from J, with 26 bases between. The CDR3 protein is CASRDRGHSGGADNEQFF. CDR3 nucleotides: TGTGCCAGTAGGGACAGGGGTCACAGCGGGGGGGCCGACAATGAGCAGTTCTTC.

This clone occurred once. The V call is TRBV10-1, the J call TRBJ2-4; TRBD2 might be the D (6 bases). Trimming removed 1 base at V and 1 base at J, with 14 bases between. CDR1 WNHNN and CDR2 SYGVQD come from the germline V gene (reference sequence). This CDR3 has 17 residues. The CDR3 bases are TGCGCCAGCAGTGAGTGGAGGGAGTCTTCGGCCAAAAACATTCAGTACTTC. It yields the protein CASSEWRESSAKNIQYF.

This chain uses TRBV27 with TRBJ2-7; 11 bases are a match to TRBD1. The CDR3 is 17 residues long. Germline V lookup: CDR1 MNHEY, CDR2 SMNVEV (reference sequence). The V and J ends lost 4 bases and 2 bases, in that order; junction bases with no gene match: 10. The CDR3 bases are TGTGCCAGCAGTTGGGCTCCCGGGACAGGGGGGACCTACGAGCAGTACTTC. This sequence encodes CASSWAPGTGGTYEQYF.

This clone was recorded at least ten times. The sample contains more than one DNA sequence encoding this CDR3. The V and J genes are TRBV7-3 and TRBJ1-2, with 8 bases that match TRBD1. CDR3 size: 14 residues. V lost 4 bases to trimming and J lost 5 bases; unmatched junction nucleotides: 6. CDR1 is SGHTA and CDR2 is FQGTGA in the germline V gene. This chain's CDR3 is CASSYDRGPYGYTF. The CDR3 nucleotides are TGTGCCAGCAGCTACGACAGGGGTCCTTATGGCTACACCTTC.

CDR3 DNA sequence: TGTGCCAGCAGCGTAGTCCTGCGGCAGGGGCTCAACGAGCAGTACTTC. This codes for CASSVVLRQGLNEQYF. The V gene is TRBV9, the J gene TRBJ2-7; TRBD1 might be the D (6 bases). The CDR3 consists of 16 residues. Germline V CDR1 and CDR2: SGDLS, YYNGEE. V was cut by 0 bases and J by 5 bases, with 18 bases left in between.

This chain joins TRBV9 and TRBJ2-3, with D hard to call. CDR1 is SGDLS, CDR2 YYNGEE, per germline. V dropped 3 bases and J dropped 1 base, with 12 bases sitting between them. This CDR3 is built from 15 residues. As DNA, the CDR3 is TGTGCCAGCAGCGCCGGTCCTCTTGGCACAGATACGCAGTATTTT. Protein sequence: CASSAGPLGTDTQYF.

V and J are TRBV3-1 (or the pseudogene TRBV3-2) and TRBJ2-7; possible D gene TRBD1, 5 bases. Germline values: CDR1 LGHDT, CDR2 YNNKEL (reference sequence). With 4 bases removed from V and 3 bases from J, the gap between germline ends came to 13 bases. The CDR3 is 14 residues long. Written as DNA, the CDR3 is TGTGCCAGCAGCCGACCAGGGCTGGGCTACGAGCAGTACTTC. This encodes CASSRPGLGYEQYF.

The chain joins TRBV7-8 to TRBJ1-2; no clear D gene. V lost 3 bases and J lost 2, with 7 bases in between. This CDR3 is 13 amino acids long. Germline V gene data show CDR1 as SGHVS and CDR2 as FQNEAQ. The CDR3 here is CASSFDTNYGYTF. The CDR3 DNA sequence: TGTGCCAGCAGCTTCGACACAAACTATGGCTACACCTTC.

The rearrangement links TRBV18 to TRBJ2-2, with 9 bases that match TRBD1. The germline gives CDR1 KGHSH, CDR2 LQKENI. This CDR3 contains 16 residues. The V gene end was trimmed by 0 bases and the J gene end by 6 bases; junction bases not matched to a gene: 5. CDR3 loop: CASSPPGQGRAGELFF. The CDR3 DNA sequence: TGTGCCAGCTCACCACCCGGACAGGGGAGAGCCGGGGAGCTGTTTTTT.

This chain connects TRBV9 to TRBJ2-3; TRBD2 matches at 13 bases. Germline V gene data show CDR1 as SGDLS and CDR2 as YYNGEE. J was trimmed by 4 bases and V by 6 bases; bases with no gene match: 11. The CDR3 totals 17 residues. The CDR3 loop is CASTTRPTSGGADTQYF. CDR3 coding DNA: TGTGCCAGCACCACCCGCCCCACTAGCGGGGGGGCAGATACGCAGTATTTT.

V and J are TRBV5-1 and TRBJ2-3; TRBD2 matches 8 bases. With 0 bases clipped from V and 2 bases from J, the junction kept 14 bases outside the gene matches. This CDR3 comprises 19 residues. CDR1 is SGHRS, CDR2 YFSETQ, per germline. CDR3 region: CASSLEAGGPIKATDTQYF. CDR3 nucleotides: TGCGCCAGCAGCTTGGAGGCGGGAGGCCCCATTAAGGCCACAGATACGCAGTATTTT.

This chain uses TRBV6-2 or TRBV6-3 with TRBJ2-7, with 11 bases fitting TRBD2. CDR1 and CDR2 from the germline V gene are MNHEY and SVGEGT. Unmatched junction bases numbered 5, after V lost 6 bases and J lost 1 base. CDR3 size: 15 residues. DNA for the CDR3: TGTGCCAGCAGCCGGACTAGCGGGTTATCCTACGAGCAGTACTTC. Its translation: CASSRTSGLSYEQYF.

CDR3 protein: CASSEAPRNQPQHF. CDR3 nucleotide sequence: TGTGCCAGCAGTGAAGCGCCCAGAAATCAGCCCCAGCATTTT. The chain carries TRBV6-1 and TRBJ1-5; D is unclear. The CDR3 runs 14 residues. CDR1 is MNHNS and CDR2 is SASEGT in the germline V gene. V was pared by 0 bases and J by 4 bases, with 7 bases between.

The rearrangement uses TRBV11-2 and TRBJ1-1, with 11 bases aligning to TRBD1. CDR1 and CDR2 from the germline V gene are SGHAT and FQNNGV. The CDR3 covers 15 residues. V shed 5 bases and J 7 bases; nucleotides not matched to a gene: 9. CDR3 sequence reads: CASSPRTGGVIEAFF. CDR3 nucleotide sequence: TGTGCCAGCAGCCCAAGGACAGGGGGCGTAATTGAAGCTTTCTTT.

This chain links TRBV27 with TRBJ1-1, with 8 positions matching TRBD1. V gave up 2 bases and J gave up 0 bases; unmatched junction bases: 5. Germline V lookup: CDR1 MNHEY, CDR2 SMNVEV (reference sequence). This CDR3 is built from 16 residues. The CDR3 here is CASSLETGAMNTEAFF. The CDR3 region has the DNA TGTGCCAGCAGTTTAGAGACAGGGGCTATGAACACTGAAGCTTTCTTT.

This chain joins TRBV23-1 and TRBJ2-7; 8 nucleotides align to TRBD1. TRBV23-1 falls under the ORF class, with uncertain function. This CDR3 comprises 16 residues. Trimming removed 2 bases from V and 2 bases from J; junction bases left unmatched: 8. The CDR3, as DNA: TGCGCCAGCAGTCAACCTGGACAGGGTCGGGCCTACGAGCAGTACTTC. This gives the protein CASSQPGQGRAYEQYF.

This chain links TRBV11-2 with TRBJ2-3, with D possibly being TRBD2 (7 bases). Germline V gene data show CDR1 as SGHAT and CDR2 as FQNNGV. The CDR3 spans 18 residues. V was trimmed by 2 bases and J by 2 bases, leaving 20 bases between them. DNA of the CDR3: TGTGCCAGCAGCTTAAGGAGGTCCGGGGGGCCAAACACAGATACGCAGTATTTT. This encodes CASSLRRSGGPNTDTQYF. Variable domain in full (rest from reference TRBV11-2 and TRBJ2-3): EAGVAQSPRYKIIEKRQSVAFWCNPISGHATLYWYQQILGQGPKLLIQFQNNGVVDDSQLPKDRFSAERLKGVDSTLKIQPAKLEDSAVYLCASSLRRSGGPNTDTQYFGPGTRLTVL.

Only one count was recorded for this clone. V and J are TRBV3-1 (or the pseudogene TRBV3-2) and TRBJ1-1; a possible D gene is TRBD1 (6 bases). The germline V gene encodes CDR1 LGHDT and CDR2 YNNKEL (reference sequence). CDR3 length: 14 amino acids. V shed 4 bases and J shed 1 base, with 10 bases lying between them. The CDR3 coding sequence is TGTGCCAGCAGCCTCTGGGGGCAGAACACTGAAGCTTTCTTT. This codes for CASSLWGQNTEAFF.

The rearrangement joins TRBV28 to TRBJ2-2; D is unresolved. Trimming pared 3 bases from V and 3 bases from J, leaving 11 bases between. This CDR3 has 15 residues. Germline V CDR1 and CDR2: MDHEN, SYDVKM. CDR3 bases: TGTGCCAGCAGTTTCCTGGGCCCCCACACCGGGGAGCTGTTTTTT. This sequence encodes CASSFLGPHTGELFF. Based on the CDR3 plus reference TRBV28 and TRBJ2-2, the full variable domain is DVKVTQSSRYLVKRTGEKVFLECVQDMDHENMFWYRQDPGLGLRLIYFSYDVKMKEKGDIPEGYSVSREKKERFSLILESASTNQTSMYLCASSFLGPHTGELFFGEGSRLTVL.

The chain combines TRBV6-4 with TRBJ1-5; 9 bases align to TRBD1. V shed 2 bases and J 2 bases; nucleotides not matched to a gene: 16. CDR1 and CDR2 (germline): MRHNA, SNTAGT. This CDR3 contains 20 residues. CDR3 DNA: TGTGCCAGCAGTGACGACGGGGACAGGGCCCACTCTTTGGGCAATCAGCCCCAGCATTTT. Its translation is CASSDDGDRAHSLGNQPQHF.